This T cell receptor beta chain was sequenced in a study of T-cell memory formation after mild COVID-19. Germline V CDR1 and CDR2: GTSNPN, SVGIG (reference sequence). The CDR3 consists of 13 residues. V was shortened by 0 bases and J by 7 bases, with 9 bases between the two germline ends. One entry per CDR3 protein results from TCRdb running MiXCR on the 5' RACE reads. The top ten hold 2% to 2.5% of the sample, which has just under 150,000 distinct CDR3 sequences, roughly 19% seen once. Sequencing used PBMCs or a T cell subset sorted from them (not recorded which). J is TRBJ1-4 and V is TRBV30; D unresolved. This TCR was sampled from an adult woman who had mild COVID-19 (a few samples of this study predate the infection). Cell type and time point are not known. In nucleotides, the CDR3 is TGTGCCTGGAGTGTAAAGGGCGTTGAAAAACTGTTTTTT. This codes for CAWSVKGVEKLFF.